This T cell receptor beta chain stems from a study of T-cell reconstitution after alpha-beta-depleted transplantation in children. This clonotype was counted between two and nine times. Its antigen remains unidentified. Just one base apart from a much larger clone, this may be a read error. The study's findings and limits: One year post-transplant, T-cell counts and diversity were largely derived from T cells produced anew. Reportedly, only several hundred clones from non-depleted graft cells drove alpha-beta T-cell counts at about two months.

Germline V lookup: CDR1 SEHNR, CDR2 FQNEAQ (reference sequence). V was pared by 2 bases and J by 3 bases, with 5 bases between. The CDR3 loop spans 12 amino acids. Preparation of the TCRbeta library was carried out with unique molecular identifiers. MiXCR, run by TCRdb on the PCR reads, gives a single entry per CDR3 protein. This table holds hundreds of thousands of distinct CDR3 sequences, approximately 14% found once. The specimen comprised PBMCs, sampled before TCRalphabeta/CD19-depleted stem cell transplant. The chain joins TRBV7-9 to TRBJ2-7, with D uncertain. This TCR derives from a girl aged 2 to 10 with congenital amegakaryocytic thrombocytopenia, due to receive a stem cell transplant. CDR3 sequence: CASSLIVYEQYF. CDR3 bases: TGTGCCAGCAGCTTAATCGTCTACGAGCAGTACTTC.